The 23 T cell receptor beta chains given below trace back to one sample, sequenced in a study of a mutant IDH1 vaccine in newly diagnosed glioma. These receptors lack a known antigen. As to time point: week 23, last vaccination. Vaccinated patients received 300 ug of mutant IDH1 20-mer peptide per dose, with topical imiquimod. The method was immunoSEQ multiplex PCR; TCRdb's version includes in-frame clones alone and lacks a portion of them. Of approximately 45,000 clones listed, about 91% are singletons. Material: PBMCs, obtained from a glioma patient whose treatment included an IDH1 peptide vaccine. All receptors derive from a man between 50 and 59 years old with glioma.

This clone was seen just once. In DNA, the CDR3 is TGTGCCAGCTCACTGGGACAGGGGGCATACGAGCAGTACTTC. Translation: CASSLGQGAYEQYF. V is TRBV18 and J is TRBJ2-7; 12 bases align to TRBD1. The V gene's germline CDR1 is KGHSH and CDR2 LQKENI. Trimming cost V 4 bases and J 4 bases; bases outside gene matches: 2. This CDR3 has 14 residues.

The genes are TRBV5-1 and TRBJ2-1; 11 positions match TRBD2. The CDR3 loop spans 17 amino acids. Germline-derived CDR1 and CDR2 are SGHRS and YFSETQ. The junction had 6 bases not matched to a gene; V was cut back by 0 bases and J by 4 bases. This CDR3 reads CASSLVSGTSGYNEQFF. The CDR3 DNA follows: TGCGCCAGCAGCTTGGTCTCAGGGACTAGCGGATACAATGAGCAGTTCTTC.

This clone was observed a single time. The V call is TRBV7-6, the J call TRBJ2-5; 8 bases are a match to TRBD1. This CDR3 has 14 residues. The germline V gene has CDR1 SGHVS and CDR2 FNYEAQ. V lost 2 bases to trimming and J lost 5 bases; unmatched junction nucleotides: 4. The CDR3 bases are TGTGCCAGCAGCTTACCGGACAGGGAGGAGACCCAGTACTTC. Residues: CASSLPDREETQYF.

This chain uses TRBV7-8 with TRBJ1-2; D gene unclear. V was clipped by 5 bases and J by 5 bases, with 15 bases between them. The germline V gene encodes CDR1 SGHVS and CDR2 FQNEAQ. The CDR3 is made up of 14 amino acids. The CDR3 is CASSPGPTGYGYTF. DNA for the CDR3: TGTGCCAGCAGCCCCGGCCCAACCGGGTATGGCTACACCTTC.

This sequence joins TRBV4-1 and TRBJ2-7; the D is unclear. CDR1 is MGHRA, CDR2 YSYEKL, per germline. V dropped 0 bases and J dropped 3 bases, with 9 bases sitting between them. The CDR3 runs to 14 residues. In nucleotides, the CDR3 is TGCGCCAGCAGCCAAGAATGGGGAAACTACGAGCAGTACTTC. Translating gives CASSQEWGNYEQYF.

This chain links TRBV15 with TRBJ1-2; no reliable D call. Germline CDR1 and CDR2: LNHNV and YYDKDF (reference sequence). This CDR3 spans 14 amino acids. V was trimmed by 0 bases and J by 5 bases, leaving 10 bases between them. The CDR3 bases are TGTGCCACCAGCAGAGATTCAGGAGGGTATGGCTACACCTTC. This codes for CATSRDSGGYGYTF. Filled out from reference TRBV15 and TRBJ1-2, the complete variable domain reads DAMVIQNPRYQVTQFGKPVTLSCSQTLNHNVMYWYQQKSSQAPKLLFHYYDKDFNNEADTPDNFQSRRPNTSFCFLDIRSPGLGDTAMYLCATSRDSGGYGYTFGSGTRLTVV.

The chain employs TRBV27 and TRBJ1-2; 8 bases are shared with TRBD1. After removal of 6 bases from V and 4 bases from J, the junction contained 13 bases not matched to a gene. Germline V gene lookup returns CDR1 MNHEY and CDR2 SMNVEV (reference sequence). The CDR3 is 16 amino acids. CDR3 region: CASSPSRGQGVYGYTF. The CDR3, as DNA: TGTGCCAGCAGCCCCTCCCGAGGACAGGGTGTCTATGGCTACACCTTC.

This clone was seen a single time. This sequence joins TRBV28 and TRBJ2-7; tentatively, D is TRBD2 (7 bases). The CDR3 is 14 amino acids. Deletions cut 8 bases from V and 2 bases from J, with 16 bases between. CDR1 and CDR2 from the germline V gene are MDHEN and SYDVKM. The CDR3, as DNA: TGTGCCAGCGTGGGGGGGCGCATCACCTACGAGCAGTACTTC. Its translation: CASVGGRITYEQYF.

The J gene is TRBJ1-5, the V gene TRBV7-8, with D possibly matching TRBD1 (5 bases). This CDR3 comprises 14 residues. CDR1 and CDR2 (germline): SGHVS, FQNEAQ. V was pared by 5 bases and J by 1 base, with 9 bases between. The DNA of the CDR3 is TGTGCCAGCAGCGCCCGGGGGAGCAATCAGCCCCAGCATTTT. Protein sequence: CASSARGSNQPQHF.

The chain couples TRBV5-1 to TRBJ2-3; TRBD2 agrees at 9 bases. The junction had 9 bases not matched to a gene; V was cut back by 8 bases and J by 5 bases. Per germline, CDR1 SGHRS and CDR2 YFSETQ. The CDR3 is 14 amino acids. The CDR3 reads CASRLLAGLDTQYF. In nucleotides, the CDR3 is TGCGCCAGTCGATTACTAGCGGGTTTAGATACGCAGTATTTT.

The chain couples TRBV9 to TRBJ1-4, with TRBD1 identical over 11 bases. V lost 0 bases to trimming and J lost 0 bases; unmatched junction nucleotides: 4. CDR1 SGDLS and CDR2 YYNGEE come from the germline V gene. CDR3 length equals 18 residues. CDR3 sequence: CASSVEGGQGATNEKLFF. The CDR3, as DNA: TGTGCCAGCAGCGTAGAAGGGGGACAGGGGGCAACTAATGAAAAACTGTTTTTT.

The rearrangement links TRBV4-1 to TRBJ1-1; D might be TRBD1 (5 bases). Germline values: CDR1 MGHRA, CDR2 YSYEKL. V was shortened by 4 bases and J by 8 bases, with 14 bases between the two germline ends. CDR3 length: 13 amino acids. DNA for the CDR3: TGCGCCAGCAGCCTCGGGAATGGGGCCGAAGCTTTCTTT. It yields the protein CASSLGNGAEAFF.

This clone was seen a handful of times. The chain joins TRBV29-1 to TRBJ1-5; unclear D gene. The germline V and J ends were trimmed by 0 bases and 9 bases, with 12 bases remaining between them. The CDR3 length is 13 residues. CDR1 SQVTM and CDR2 ANQGSEA come from the germline V gene. CDR3 region: CSVEDGPLGPQHF. CDR3 DNA: TGCAGCGTTGAAGATGGCCCTCTGGGGCCCCAGCATTTT.

This chain links TRBV6-1 with TRBJ1-4; unclear D gene. Germline CDR1 reads MNHNS; CDR2 reads SASEGT. Trimming took 6 bases from V and 8 from J, leaving 16 bases between them. CDR3 length equals 14 residues. CDR3 in amino acids: CASRDTLSGEKLFF. The CDR3 bases are TGTGCCAGCAGGGATACCCTTTCGGGGGAAAAACTGTTTTTT.

The chain links TRBV2 to TRBJ1-1; no clear D. CDR3 length: 12 amino acids. V lost 4 bases and J 2 bases, leaving 5 bases between the germline ends. Germline V gene data show CDR1 as SNHLY and CDR2 as FYNNEI. CDR3 amino acids: CASSVPNTEAFF. In nucleotides, the CDR3 is TGTGCCAGCAGTGTCCCTAACACTGAAGCTTTCTTT.

The chain carries TRBV4-3 and TRBJ2-3; no firm D call. CDR1 and CDR2 (germline): LGHNA, YSLEER. Trimming removed 0 bases from V and 0 bases from J, with 7 bases in between. CDR3 length equals 15 residues. The CDR3 loop reads CASSQDLGSTDTQYF. The CDR3 DNA reads as TGCGCCAGCAGCCAAGATCTGGGCAGCACAGATACGCAGTATTTT.

The chain is built from TRBV14 and TRBJ1-2, with TRBD1 matching 7 bases. Trimming at V came to 5 bases and at J to 4 bases, leaving 10 bases not matched to a gene. The CDR3 has 15 amino acids. The germline gives CDR1 SGHDN, CDR2 FVKESK. In nucleotides, the CDR3 is TGTGCCAGCAGCGGAAGTAGGGGGCTTATCTATGGCTACACCTTC. Translated: CASSGSRGLIYGYTF.

The CDR3 loop reads CASSQGAVPRNEQFF. CDR3 DNA: TGCGCCAGCAGCCAAGGGGCCGTACCCCGGAATGAGCAGTTCTTC. The chain recombines TRBV4-3 with TRBJ2-1; D gene unclear. V was pared by 1 base and J by 7 bases, with 14 bases between. Germline V gene lookup returns CDR1 LGHNA and CDR2 YSLEER. The CDR3 extends over 15 amino acids.

This clone occurred once. The chain recombines TRBV19 with TRBJ2-5; D not certain. V lost 4 bases, J lost 1 base, and 7 bases lay in between. The CDR3 contains 13 residues. The V gene's germline CDR1 is LNHDA and CDR2 SQIVND (reference sequence). CDR3 sequence (DNA): TGTGCCAGTAGTACTCCTCTCCAAGAGACCCAGTACTTC. Translated, it gives CASSTPLQETQYF.

This sequence joins TRBV27 and TRBJ1-5, with D unclear. Trimming shortened V by 0 bases and J by 7 bases, and 10 bases separated the two germline ends. Germline V gene sequence: CDR1 MNHEY, CDR2 SMNVEV (reference sequence). The CDR3 loop spans 14 amino acids. DNA of the CDR3: TGTGCCAGCAGTTTATCGGAGGGTAGACAGCCCCAGCATTTT. The encoded protein is CASSLSEGRQPQHF.

The chain is built from TRBV7-2 and TRBJ2-5; D remains unclear. Between the trimmed V and J ends, which lost 0 bases and 5 bases, there was a span of 7 bases. This CDR3 contains 13 residues. Per germline, CDR1 SGHTA and CDR2 FQGNSA. In DNA form, the CDR3 reads TGTGCCAGCAGCTTAGCGCGCCCCGAGACCCAGTACTTC. Its protein product is CASSLARPETQYF.

This chain connects TRBV7-9 to TRBJ1-1; weak D call: TRBD1 (5 bases). Germline CDR1 SEHNR, CDR2 FQNEAQ (reference sequence). V lost 0 bases and J lost 4, with 6 bases in between. The CDR3 consists of 13 residues. CDR3 region: CASSLAQGTEAFF. CDR3 sequence (DNA): TGTGCCAGCAGCTTAGCGCAGGGCACTGAAGCTTTCTTT.

The V call is TRBV5-6, the J call TRBJ1-4; D is possibly TRBD1 (5 bases). The CDR3 is 13 residues long. Trimming removed 4 bases from V and 9 bases from J, with 13 bases in between. Germline assignment: CDR1 SGHDT and CDR2 YYEEEE. Here the CDR3 DNA reads TGTGCCAGCAGCGGGGCAGGGCGACAAAAACTGTTTTTT. Translation: CASSGAGRQKLFF.